The following is a TCR beta chain sequence with its context. Ten or more counts support this clonotype. No antigen is known for it. The sample holds no much larger clone one base away, and base qualities are not on file. Sample time point, as interpreted from the label and publication: newly diagnosed GD, antithyroid drugs for less than 3 months. RNA was extracted from PBMCs in TRIzol for both TCR sequencing and RNA sequencing. Graves' disease was diagnosed according to American Thyroid Association guidelines. The patients came from an endocrinology department in Xi'an, China. Each patient gave around 9.2 milliliters of peripheral blood, collected in an EDTA anticoagulant tube. Ficoll Paque Plus density gradient separation was used to isolate PBMCs, and no further T cell sorting was performed. An Agilent 2100 Bioanalyzer and agarose gel were used to assess RNA quality, and a NanoDrop 2000 was used to measure RNA concentration.

The data stem from a study of regulatory T cells in long-lasting Graves disease (dated by TCRdb to about 2021). Background on the whole study: In the newly diagnosed Graves' disease group, patients had been taking antithyroid drugs for less than 3 months. Persistent Graves' disease patients were compared with newly diagnosed Graves' disease patients by peripheral blood TCR sequencing and RNA sequencing. The study took place in China and was registered as a clinical trial. A total of roughly 33 samples were covered by TCR sequencing, comprising some 13 persistent and around 20 newly diagnosed Graves' disease patients.

Library prep was done by multiplex PCR. The reads were generated on an Illumina HiSeq 4000. To build TCR beta libraries, CDR3 regions were amplified by Arm-PCR using iRepertoire HTBI primers. Gel purification was performed on PCR products prior to sequencing. Per the source publication's procedure: Gene usage analysis of CDR3 amino acid clonotypes relied on the roughly 58 TRBV and 14 TRBJ segments identified across samples. COPE and FqMerger were used to merge the filtered high-quality paired reads into contigs. BLAST was used to align contigs to IMGT TRBV, TRBD and TRBJ reference genes, and CDR3 was defined according to IMGT. Clonotypes above 0.1% frequency were classified as highly expanded clones. Repertoire diversity was measured by Shannon entropy, and V-J evenness by the Gini coefficient. Public clonotypes were defined as clonotypes shared by more than one individual. TCRdb's own reprocessing of the public reads used fastp at Q25 and MiXCR and kept productive beta chains. Identical CDR3 proteins give one entry, which carries the most common genes and DNA. The V and J calls follow TCRdb's processing rather than the paper's. Recorded for this sample are about 350,000 distinct CDR3 sequences; 16% of them occurred a single time. Jointly, the top ten make up just under 30% of the sample.

Overall study results and their limits: The small sample size was acknowledged by the authors as a limitation that may reduce accuracy. Compared with newly diagnosed patients, patients with persistent Graves' disease had lower TCR Shannon entropy and fewer highly expanded clones, which suggests clonal expansion. TRBV28, TRBJ1-2 and TRBJ2-5 were preferentially used in persistent disease, while TRBV20-1 and TRBJ2-1 were favored in newly diagnosed disease. Only the TCR beta chain was sequenced and analyzed. Patients with persistent disease shared more public clonotypes (around 2,700) than newly diagnosed patients did (around 930). Peripheral blood alone was examined, since thyroid tissue, which constituted the primary lesion, could not be accessed.

The CDR3 spans 11 residues, from the cysteine through the phenylalanine. The sequence is cut down to CDR3 DNA, 33 bases in frame from base 1. CDR1 and CDR2, looked up from the germline V gene (reference sequence), are GTSNPN and SVGIG. V is clipped by 8 bases and J by 3 bases, and the sequence between their germline boundaries is 11 bases long. This sample was shared with a second study, whose subject was T cells in Graves' hyperthyroidism and ophthalmopathy. The second study reports: Graves' hyperthyroidism was defined as stable when no progression to ophthalmopathy occurred over 18 months of follow-up. Hyperthyroidism patients were aged 18 to 65 years and newly diagnosed, with disease duration of less than 2 months. Any patient with an uncontrolled infection, another autoimmune disease, pregnancy or lactation was excluded. Diagnoses were established on the basis of clinical symptoms, serum thyroxine and TRAb, thyroid ultrasound, and orbital computed tomography. For the first round of RT-PCR on the TCR CDR3, the HTBI primer set was used together with the Qiagen OneStep RT-PCR kit. Most expanded thyroid clonotypes (frequency above 0.001) were also detected in blood, suggesting blood repertoires may reflect thyroid immune responses. A model built on a 13 V-J signature distinguished ophthalmopathy from stable hyperthyroidism, reaching about 89% sensitivity and 81.08% specificity in cross-validation and 80%/75% in testing. In validation, the model predicted progression to ophthalmopathy a median of about 6 months before onset, with about 67% sensitivity and about 72% specificity. TCR V-J signatures able to tell the groups apart were searched for in a discovery cohort of some 97 patients, of whom more than 40 had Graves' ophthalmopathy and roughly 58 had stable Graves' hyperthyroidism. Whether ophthalmopathy could be predicted prospectively was tested in an independent validation cohort made up of approximately 19 hyperthyroidism patients plus 17 patients who later progressed to ophthalmopathy. The 100 or so discovery patients were randomly split 7:3 into training and test sets. In addition, the study compared T-cell repertoires in thyroid tissue and in blood from six Graves' hyperthyroidism patients. After sampling, hyperthyroidism patients received methimazole starting at 30 mg daily, and ophthalmopathy patients received high-dose intravenous methylprednisolone. Libraries were constructed in a second round of multiplex PCR, after which size selection and purification were performed. Libraries were sequenced paired-end with 100 bp reads on an Illumina HiSeq2000. SOAPnuke was used to process the raw data, removing reads that contained adapters or uncalled bases, had a mean Phred below 15, or lacked an exact match to the constant primer or identifier. COPE v1.2.5 was used to merge the high-quality paired reads, and each unique nucleotide sequence was defined as a clonotype. MiTCR v1.1 was used to align clonotypes to the IMGT TRBV, TRBD and TRBJ reference segments. Analysis was restricted to V-J combinations with a frequency above 0.0001, which covered about 99% of repertoires. The TCS score was defined as F50 (clonal expansion) divided by E x V (chaos), with BLOSUM62-based TCRdist calculated between CDR3 peptides within each V-J. Welch's t-statistics and random forest reduced roughly 530 V-J features to 10 to 15, which were used in a naive Bayes classifier (R e1071). Sample size was not statistically predetermined, and investigators were not blinded to group allocation. The paper describes TCR Vbeta CDR3 sequencing of more than 120 peripheral blood samples, made up of roughly 45 ophthalmopathy patients, roughly 72 hyperthyroidism patients and 17 progressor patients.

This TCR was sampled from a man aged 40-50 years with Graves disease. Donor details come from another sample of the same person, matched by shared clones. The chain links TRBV30 with TRBJ2-7; the D gene is possibly TRBD1, with 6 bases matching. The source material was peripheral blood mononuclear cells (PBMCs), sampled at new diagnosis, from a patient treated with antithyroid drugs. The DNA reads TGTGCCGGAAAACAGGGCTACGAGCAGTACTTC. Translated, it gives CAGKQGYEQYF. Joined to the reference TRBV30 and TRBJ2-7 proteins, this CDR3 gives the full variable domain: SQTIHQWPATLVQPVGSPLSLECTVEGTSNPNLYWYRQAAGRGLQLLFYSVGIGQISSEVPQNLSASRPQDRQFILSSKKLLLSDSGFYLCAGKQGYEQYFGPGTRLTVT.